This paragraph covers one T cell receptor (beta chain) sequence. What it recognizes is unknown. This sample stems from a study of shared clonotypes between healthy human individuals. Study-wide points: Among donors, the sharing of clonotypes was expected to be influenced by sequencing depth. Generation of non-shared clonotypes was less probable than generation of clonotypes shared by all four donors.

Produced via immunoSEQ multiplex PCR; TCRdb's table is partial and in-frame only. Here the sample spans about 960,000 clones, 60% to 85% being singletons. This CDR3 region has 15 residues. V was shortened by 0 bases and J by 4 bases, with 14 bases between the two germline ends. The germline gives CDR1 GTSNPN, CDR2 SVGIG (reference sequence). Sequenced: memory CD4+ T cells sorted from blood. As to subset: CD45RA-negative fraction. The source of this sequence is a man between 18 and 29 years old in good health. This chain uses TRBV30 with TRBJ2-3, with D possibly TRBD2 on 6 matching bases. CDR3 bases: TGTGCCTGGAGTGTCGGTGCGGGAATTTCAGATACGCAGTATTTT. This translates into CAWSVGAGISDTQYF.